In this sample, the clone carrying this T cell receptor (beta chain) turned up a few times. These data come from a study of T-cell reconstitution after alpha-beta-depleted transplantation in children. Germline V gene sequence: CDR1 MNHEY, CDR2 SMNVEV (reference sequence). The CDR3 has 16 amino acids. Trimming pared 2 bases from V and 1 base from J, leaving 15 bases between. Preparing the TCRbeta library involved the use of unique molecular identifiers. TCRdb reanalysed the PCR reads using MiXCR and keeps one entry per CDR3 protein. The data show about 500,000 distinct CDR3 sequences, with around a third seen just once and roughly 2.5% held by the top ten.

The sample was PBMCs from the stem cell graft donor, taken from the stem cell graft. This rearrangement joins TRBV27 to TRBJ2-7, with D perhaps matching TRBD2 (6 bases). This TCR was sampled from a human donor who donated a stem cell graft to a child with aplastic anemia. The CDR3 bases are TGTGCCAGCAGTTTACTAGCGACGGTGGCGTCCTACGAGCAGTACTTC. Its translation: CASSLLATVASYEQYF.